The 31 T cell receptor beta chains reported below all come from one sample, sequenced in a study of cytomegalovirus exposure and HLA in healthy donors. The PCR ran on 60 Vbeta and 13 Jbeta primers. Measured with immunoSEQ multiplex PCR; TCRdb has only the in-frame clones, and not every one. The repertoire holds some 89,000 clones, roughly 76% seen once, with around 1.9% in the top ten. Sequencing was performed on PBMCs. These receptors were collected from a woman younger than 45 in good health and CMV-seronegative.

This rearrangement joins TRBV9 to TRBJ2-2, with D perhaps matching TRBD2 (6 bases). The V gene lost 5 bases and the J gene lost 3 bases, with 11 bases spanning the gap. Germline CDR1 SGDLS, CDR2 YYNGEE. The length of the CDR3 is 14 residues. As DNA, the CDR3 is TGTGCCAGCAGAGCCGGGACTGACACCGGGGAGCTGTTTTTT. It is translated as CASRAGTDTGELFF.

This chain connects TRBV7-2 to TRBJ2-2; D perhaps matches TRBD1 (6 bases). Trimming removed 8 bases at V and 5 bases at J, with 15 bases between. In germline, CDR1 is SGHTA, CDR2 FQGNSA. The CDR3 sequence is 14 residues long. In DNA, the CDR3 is TGTGCCAGCCGCGGACAGCGTCCGACCGGGGAGCTGTTTTTT. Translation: CASRGQRPTGELFF.

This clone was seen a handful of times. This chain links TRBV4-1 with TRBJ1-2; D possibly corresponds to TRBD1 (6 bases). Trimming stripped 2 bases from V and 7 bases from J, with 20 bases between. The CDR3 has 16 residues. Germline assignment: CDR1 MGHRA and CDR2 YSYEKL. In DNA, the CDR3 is TGCGCCAGCAGCCAAATCCTGGGGGCCATAGGCCTTGGCTACACCTTC. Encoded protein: CASSQILGAIGLGYTF.

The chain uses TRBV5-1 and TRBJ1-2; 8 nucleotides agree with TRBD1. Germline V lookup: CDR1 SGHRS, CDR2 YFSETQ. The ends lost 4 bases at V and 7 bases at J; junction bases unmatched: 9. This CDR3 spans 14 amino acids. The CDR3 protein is CASSALDRGFGYTF. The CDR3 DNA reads TGCGCCAGCAGCGCCCTAGACAGGGGATTTGGCTACACCTTC.

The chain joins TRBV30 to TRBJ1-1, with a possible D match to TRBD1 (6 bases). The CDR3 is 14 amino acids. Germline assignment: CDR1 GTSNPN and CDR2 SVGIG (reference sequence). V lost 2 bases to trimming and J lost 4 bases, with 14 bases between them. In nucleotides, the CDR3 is TGTGCCTGGAGTCGAAGGGGGAGGGGCACTGAAGCTTTCTTT. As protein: CAWSRRGRGTEAFF.

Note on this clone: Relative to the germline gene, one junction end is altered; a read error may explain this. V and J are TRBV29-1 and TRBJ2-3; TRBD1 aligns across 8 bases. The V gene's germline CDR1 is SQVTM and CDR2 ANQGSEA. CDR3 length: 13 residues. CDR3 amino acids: CVAGGIYTDTQYF. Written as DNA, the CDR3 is TGTGTGGCAGGGGGCATTTACACAGATACGCAGTATTTT.

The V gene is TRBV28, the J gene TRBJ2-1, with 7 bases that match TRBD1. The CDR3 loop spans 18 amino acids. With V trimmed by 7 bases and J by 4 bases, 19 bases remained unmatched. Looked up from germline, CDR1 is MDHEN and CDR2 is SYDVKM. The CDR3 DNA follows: TGTGCCAGCACCACCTCCTGGGCACACCGGACAGGATACAATGAGCAGTTCTTC. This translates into CASTTSWAHRTGYNEQFF. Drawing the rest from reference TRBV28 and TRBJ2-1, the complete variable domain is DVKVTQSSRYLVKRTGEKVFLECVQDMDHENMFWYRQDPGLGLRLIYFSYDVKMKEKGDIPEGYSVSREKKERFSLILESASTNQTSMYLCASTTSWAHRTGYNEQFFGPGTRLTVL.

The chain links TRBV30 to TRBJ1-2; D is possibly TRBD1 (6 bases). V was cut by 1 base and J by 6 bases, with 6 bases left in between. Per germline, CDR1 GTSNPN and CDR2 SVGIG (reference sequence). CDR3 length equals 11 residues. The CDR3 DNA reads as TGTGCCTGGAGTGGGGGGCATGGCTACACCTTC. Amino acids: CAWSGGHGYTF.

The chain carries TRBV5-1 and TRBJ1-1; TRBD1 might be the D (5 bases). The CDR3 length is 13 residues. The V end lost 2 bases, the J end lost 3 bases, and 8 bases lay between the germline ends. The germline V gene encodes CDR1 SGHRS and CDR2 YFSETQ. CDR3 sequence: CASSLGAYTEAFF. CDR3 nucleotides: TGCGCCAGCAGCTTAGGGGCGTACACTGAAGCTTTCTTT.

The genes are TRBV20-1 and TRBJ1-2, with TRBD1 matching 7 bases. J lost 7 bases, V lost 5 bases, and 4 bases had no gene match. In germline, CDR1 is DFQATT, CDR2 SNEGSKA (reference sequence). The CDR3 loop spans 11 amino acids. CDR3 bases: TGCAGTGCTCCAGGGGGTAGTGGCTACACCTTC. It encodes CSAPGGSGYTF.

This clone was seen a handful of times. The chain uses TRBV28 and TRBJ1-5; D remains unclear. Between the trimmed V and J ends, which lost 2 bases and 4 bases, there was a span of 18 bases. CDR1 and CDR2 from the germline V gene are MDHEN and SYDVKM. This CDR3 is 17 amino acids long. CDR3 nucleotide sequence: TGTGCCAGCAGTTTACCCCGGAGGAGGGCCGGGAATCAGCCCCAGCATTTT. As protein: CASSLPRRRAGNQPQHF.

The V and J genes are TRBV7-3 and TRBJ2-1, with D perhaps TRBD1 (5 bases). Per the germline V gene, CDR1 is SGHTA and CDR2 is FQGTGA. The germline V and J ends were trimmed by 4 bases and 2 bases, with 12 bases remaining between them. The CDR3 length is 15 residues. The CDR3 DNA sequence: TGTGCCAGCAGCTCTCTTGACAGCGCCTACAATGAGCAGTTCTTC. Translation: CASSSLDSAYNEQFF.

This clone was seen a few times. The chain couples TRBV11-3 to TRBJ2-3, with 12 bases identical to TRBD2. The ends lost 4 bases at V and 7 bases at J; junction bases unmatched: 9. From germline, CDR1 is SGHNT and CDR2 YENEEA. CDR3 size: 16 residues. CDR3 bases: TGTGCCAGCAGCTCCCCGACTAGCGGGAGAGTATATACGCAGTATTTT. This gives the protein CASSSPTSGRVYTQYF.

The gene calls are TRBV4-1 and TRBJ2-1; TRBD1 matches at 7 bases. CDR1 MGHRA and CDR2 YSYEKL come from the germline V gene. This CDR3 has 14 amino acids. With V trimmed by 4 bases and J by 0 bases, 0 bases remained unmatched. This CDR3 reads CASSRDSSYNEQFF. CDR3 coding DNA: TGCGCCAGCAGCCGGGACAGCTCCTACAATGAGCAGTTCTTC.

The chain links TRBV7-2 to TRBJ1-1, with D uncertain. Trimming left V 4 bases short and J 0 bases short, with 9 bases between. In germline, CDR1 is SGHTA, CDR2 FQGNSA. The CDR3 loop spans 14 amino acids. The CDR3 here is CASSSASVNTEAFF. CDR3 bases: TGTGCCAGCAGCTCAGCCTCGGTGAACACTGAAGCTTTCTTT.

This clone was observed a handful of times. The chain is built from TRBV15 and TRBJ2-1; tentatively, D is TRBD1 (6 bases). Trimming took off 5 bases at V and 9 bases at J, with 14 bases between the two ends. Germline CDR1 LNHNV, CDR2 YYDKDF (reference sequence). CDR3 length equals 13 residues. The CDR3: CATSSGASLEQFF. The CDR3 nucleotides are TGTGCCACCAGCTCAGGGGCTAGTCTTGAGCAGTTCTTC.

CDR3: CAIRTSGIAPYEQYF. The CDR3 nucleotides are TGTGCCATCCGGACTAGCGGGATAGCTCCCTACGAGCAGTACTTC. The V and J genes are TRBV10-3 and TRBJ2-7; TRBD2 matches 12 bases. CDR1 is ENHRY, CDR2 SYGVKD, per germline. The CDR3 extends over 15 amino acids. Trimming at V came to 8 bases and at J to 2 bases, leaving 7 bases not matched to a gene.

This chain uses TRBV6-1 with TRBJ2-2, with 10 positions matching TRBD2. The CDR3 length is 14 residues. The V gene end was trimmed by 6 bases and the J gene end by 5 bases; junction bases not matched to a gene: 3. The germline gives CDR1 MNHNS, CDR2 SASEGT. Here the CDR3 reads CASRTSGFTGELFF. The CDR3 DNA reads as TGTGCCAGCAGGACTAGCGGGTTTACCGGGGAGCTGTTTTTT.

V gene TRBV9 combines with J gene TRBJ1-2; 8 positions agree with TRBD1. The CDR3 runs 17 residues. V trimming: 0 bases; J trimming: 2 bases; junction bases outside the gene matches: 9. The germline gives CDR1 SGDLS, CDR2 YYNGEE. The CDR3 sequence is CASSVGTGKGSNYGYTF. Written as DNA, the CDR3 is TGTGCCAGCAGCGTAGGGACAGGGAAGGGGTCCAACTATGGCTACACCTTC.

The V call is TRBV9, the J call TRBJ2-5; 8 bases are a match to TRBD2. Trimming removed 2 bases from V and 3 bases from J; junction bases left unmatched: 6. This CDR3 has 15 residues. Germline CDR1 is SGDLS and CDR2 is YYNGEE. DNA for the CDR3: TGTGCCAGCAGCGTCGGGGGGGACAATGAAGAGACCCAGTACTTC. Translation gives CASSVGGDNEETQYF. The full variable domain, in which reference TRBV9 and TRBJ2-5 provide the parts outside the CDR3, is DSGVTQTPKHLITATGQRVTLRCSPRSGDLSVYWYQQSLDQGLQFLIQYYNGEERAKGNILERFSAQQFPDLHSELNLSSLELGDSALYFCASSVGGDNEETQYFGPGTRLLVL.

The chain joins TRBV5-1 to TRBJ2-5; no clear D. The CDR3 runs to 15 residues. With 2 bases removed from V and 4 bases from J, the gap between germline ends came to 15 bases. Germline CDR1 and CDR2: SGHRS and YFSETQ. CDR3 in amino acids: CASSLSSGGGETQYF. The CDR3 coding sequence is TGCGCCAGCAGCTTAAGTTCGGGTGGTGGAGAGACCCAGTACTTC.

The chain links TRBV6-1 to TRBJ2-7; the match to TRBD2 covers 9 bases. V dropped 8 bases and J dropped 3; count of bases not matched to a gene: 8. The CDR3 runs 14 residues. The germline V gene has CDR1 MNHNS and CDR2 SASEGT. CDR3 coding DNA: TGTGCCAGCCGGATAGCGGGAGCGAGCTACGAGCAGTACTTC. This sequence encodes CASRIAGASYEQYF.

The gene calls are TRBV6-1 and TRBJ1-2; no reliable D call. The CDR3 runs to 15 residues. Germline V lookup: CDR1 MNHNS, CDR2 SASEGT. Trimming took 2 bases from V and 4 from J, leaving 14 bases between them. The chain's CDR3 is CASSESEESSYGYTF. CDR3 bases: TGTGCCAGCAGTGAAAGTGAGGAGAGCTCCTATGGCTACACCTTC.

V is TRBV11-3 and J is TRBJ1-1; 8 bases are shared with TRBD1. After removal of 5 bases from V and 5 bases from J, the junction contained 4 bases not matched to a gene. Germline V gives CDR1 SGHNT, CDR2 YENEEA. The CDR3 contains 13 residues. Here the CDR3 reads CASSQGAGTEAFF. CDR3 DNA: TGTGCCAGCAGCCAGGGGGCAGGTACTGAAGCTTTCTTT.

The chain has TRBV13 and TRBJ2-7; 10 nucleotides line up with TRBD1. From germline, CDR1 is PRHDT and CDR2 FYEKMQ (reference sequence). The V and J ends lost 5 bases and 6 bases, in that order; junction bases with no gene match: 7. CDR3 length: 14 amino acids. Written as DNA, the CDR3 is TGTGCCAGCAGCAATCGCGGACAGGGGGGCGAGCAGTACTTC. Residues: CASSNRGQGGEQYF. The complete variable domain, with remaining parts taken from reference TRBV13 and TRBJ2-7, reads AAGVIQSPRHLIKEKRETATLKCYPIPRHDTVYWYQQGPGQDPQFLISFYEKMQSDKGSIPDRFSAQQFSDYHSELNMSSLELGDSALYFCASSNRGQGGEQYFGPGTRLTVT.

This CDR3 reads CASSPQVLAGGYEQYF. DNA of the CDR3: TGTGCCAGCAGCCCCCAGGTCTTAGCGGGAGGGTACGAGCAGTACTTC. This chain joins TRBV7-9 and TRBJ2-7; 11 bases match TRBD2. Looked up from germline, CDR1 is SEHNR and CDR2 is FQNEAQ (reference sequence). The CDR3 totals 16 residues. V shed 5 bases, J shed 4 bases, and the junction held 10 bases outside the gene matches.

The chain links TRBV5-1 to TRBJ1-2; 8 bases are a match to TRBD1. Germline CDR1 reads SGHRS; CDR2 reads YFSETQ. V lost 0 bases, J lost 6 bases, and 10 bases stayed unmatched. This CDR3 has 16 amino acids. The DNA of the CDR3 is TGCGCCAGCAGCTTGGTGACCGGGACAGGACACGATGGCTACACCTTC. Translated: CASSLVTGTGHDGYTF.

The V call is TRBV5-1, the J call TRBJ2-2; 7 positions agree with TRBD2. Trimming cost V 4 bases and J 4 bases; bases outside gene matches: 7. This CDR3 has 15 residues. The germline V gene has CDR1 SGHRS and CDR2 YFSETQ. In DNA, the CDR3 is TGCGCCAGCAGCCTGAGAGCGGGACCCACCGGGGAGCTGTTTTTT. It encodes CASSLRAGPTGELFF.

CDR3 nucleotide sequence: TGTGCCAGCAGCCCTCGGTCGGGGGAGAGAGATGGCACTGAAGCTTTCTTT. Its protein is CASSPRSGERDGTEAFF. The chain couples TRBV7-6 to TRBJ1-1; D perhaps matches TRBD1 (5 bases). CDR3 length equals 17 residues. Germline CDR1 and CDR2: SGHVS and FNYEAQ. Trimming took 5 bases from V and 4 from J, leaving 23 bases between them.

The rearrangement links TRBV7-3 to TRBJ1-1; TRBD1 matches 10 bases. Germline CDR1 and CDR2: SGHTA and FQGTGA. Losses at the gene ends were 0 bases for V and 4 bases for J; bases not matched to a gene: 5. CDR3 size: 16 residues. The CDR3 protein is CASSLTGQGSRTEAFF. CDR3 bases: TGTGCCAGCAGCTTAACGGGACAGGGGAGTCGCACTGAAGCTTTCTTT.

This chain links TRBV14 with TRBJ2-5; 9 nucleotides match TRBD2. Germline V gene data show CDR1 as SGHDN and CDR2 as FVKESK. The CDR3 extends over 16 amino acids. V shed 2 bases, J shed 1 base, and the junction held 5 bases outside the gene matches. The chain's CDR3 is CASSQPPSGTQETQYF. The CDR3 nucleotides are TGTGCCAGCAGCCAACCGCCTAGCGGGACCCAAGAGACCCAGTACTTC.